This passage covers 12 T cell receptor beta chains from one sample sequenced in a study of T-cell reconstitution after alpha-beta-depleted transplantation in children. Unique molecular identifiers tagged the TCRbeta library. In TCRdb, the PCR reads were re-called with MiXCR into one record per CDR3 protein. The table lists about 370,000 distinct CDR3 sequences, around 20% of them singletons. The sequences come from PBMCs from the stem cell graft donor, collected from the stem cell graft. These receptors were collected from a human donor who donated a stem cell graft to a child with acute myeloid leukemia.

This clonotype was found many times. V is TRBV20-1 and J is TRBJ1-5; TRBD1 is a possible D gene (5 bases). The CDR3 is 12 residues long. From germline, CDR1 is DFQATT and CDR2 SNEGSKA (reference sequence). With 3 bases removed from V and 5 bases from J, the gap between germline ends came to 8 bases. This chain's CDR3 is CSARGPDQPQHF. CDR3 nucleotides: TGCAGTGCTAGGGGGCCCGATCAGCCCCAGCATTTT.

This chain links TRBV12-5 with TRBJ2-7; weak D call: TRBD2 (5 bases). V was shortened by 3 bases and J by 4 bases, with 13 bases between the two germline ends. The CDR3 extends over 14 amino acids. Germline CDR1 reads LGHNT; CDR2 reads FRNRAP. The CDR3: CASGFSGSGYEQYF. The CDR3 coding sequence is TGTGCTAGTGGTTTCTCGGGAAGTGGATACGAGCAGTACTTC.

The table lists this clonotype with a few counts. The rearrangement links TRBV10-3 to TRBJ2-7; D is undetermined. CDR3 length: 11 residues. V shed 8 bases and J shed 5 bases, with 10 bases lying between them. The germline CDR1 and CDR2 sequences are ENHRY and SYGVKD. Here the CDR3 reads CAIGELDEQYF. CDR3 nucleotide sequence: TGTGCCATCGGCGAACTGGACGAGCAGTACTTC.

This clonotype was seen a few times. V and J are TRBV5-6 and TRBJ2-5; TRBD2 matches at 14 bases. Losses at the gene ends were 3 bases for V and 5 bases for J; bases not matched to a gene: 3. The CDR3 is 15 residues long. Germline V CDR1 and CDR2: SGHDT, YYEEEE. CDR3 in DNA: TGTGCCAGCAGCTCCGGGACTAGCGGGAGTGAGACCCAGTACTTC. It is translated as CASSSGTSGSETQYF.

This clonotype was detected only a few times. This chain connects TRBV5-1 to TRBJ2-5, with unresolved D. Germline V gene lookup returns CDR1 SGHRS and CDR2 YFSETQ. This CDR3 contains 12 residues. The V and J ends lost 4 bases and 5 bases respectively, with 9 bases between them. In DNA, the CDR3 is TGCGCCAGCAGCCCTGGAATGGAGACCCAGTACTTC. Its protein product is CASSPGMETQYF. Complete variable domain (other parts from reference TRBV5-1 and TRBJ2-5): KAGVTQTPRYLIKTRGQQVTLSCSPISGHRSVSWYQQTPGQGLQFLFEYFSETQRNKGNFPGRFSGRQFSNSRSEMNVSTLELGDSALYLCASSPGMETQYFGPGTRLLVL.

The chain carries TRBV7-2 and TRBJ2-1, with D uncertain. V was shortened by 2 bases and J by 10 bases, with 9 bases between the two germline ends. From germline, CDR1 is SGHTA and CDR2 FQGNSA. The CDR3 is made up of 12 amino acids. The chain's CDR3 is CASSLYSVEQFF. CDR3 DNA sequence: TGTGCCAGCAGCTTATATTCGGTCGAGCAGTTCTTC.

This clonotype came up a few times. This rearrangement joins TRBV20-1 to TRBJ2-5; 7 bases align to TRBD2. This CDR3 comprises 14 residues. Unmatched junction bases numbered 11, after V lost 6 bases and J lost 4 bases. Germline CDR1 reads DFQATT; CDR2 reads SNEGSKA (reference sequence). The CDR3 region has the DNA TGCAGTGCCACCCCAATCGGGGGGAGAGAGACCCAGTACTTC. It encodes CSATPIGGRETQYF.

The V and J genes are TRBV7-9 and TRBJ2-2, with 11 bases identical to TRBD2. J gave up 1 base and V 8 bases, and 6 bases lay outside the gene matches. The CDR3 loop spans 16 amino acids. Germline CDR1 reads SEHNR; CDR2 reads FQNEAQ (reference sequence). Written as DNA, the CDR3 is TGTGCCAGCTCAACCGGGACTAGCGGGAACACCGGGGAGCTGTTTTTT. It specifies CASSTGTSGNTGELFF. The whole variable domain, remainder taken from reference TRBV7-9 and TRBJ2-2, is DTGVSQNPRHKITKRGQNVTFRCDPISEHNRLYWYRQTLGQGPEFLTYFQNEAQLEKSRLLSDRFSAERPKGSFSTLEIQRTEQGDSAMYLCASSTGTSGNTGELFFGEGSRLTVL.

The chain uses TRBV11-2 and TRBJ2-1; D might be TRBD2 (6 bases). Trimming pared 5 bases from V and 4 bases from J, leaving 12 bases between. CDR1 SGHAT and CDR2 FQNNGV come from the germline V gene. This CDR3 has 14 residues. The CDR3 nucleotides read TGTGCCAGCAGCCCGTCTAGCGTTTACAATGAGCAGTTCTTC. Its translation is CASSPSSVYNEQFF.

This clonotype was seen a handful of times. The V gene is TRBV20-1, the J gene TRBJ1-5, with 7 bases aligning to TRBD1. Germline assignment: CDR1 DFQATT and CDR2 SNEGSKA (reference sequence). V dropped 6 bases and J dropped 7; count of bases not matched to a gene: 9. CDR3 size: 13 residues. Here the CDR3 DNA reads TGCAGTGCCAGCGTCGGGACAGACCAGCCCCAGCATTTT. Translating gives CSASVGTDQPQHF.

This clonotype was observed at least ten times. CDR3 in amino acids: CSVTGANTEAFF. The CDR3 nucleotides are TGCAGCGTTACAGGGGCGAACACTGAAGCTTTCTTT. The rearrangement uses TRBV29-1 and TRBJ1-1; 7 bases map to TRBD1. Germline CDR1 and CDR2: SQVTM and ANQGSEA. This CDR3 is 12 amino acids long. V was clipped by 5 bases and J by 1 base; unmatched bases: 1.

The gene calls are TRBV20-1 and TRBJ1-2, with 7 bases lining up with TRBD1. Unmatched junction bases numbered 15, after V lost 5 bases and J lost 6 bases. The CDR3 loop spans 15 amino acids. In germline, CDR1 is DFQATT, CDR2 SNEGSKA (reference sequence). CDR3 loop: CSAYRTGRRYDGYTF. CDR3 nucleotide sequence: TGCAGTGCTTACAGGACAGGAAGGAGGTATGATGGCTACACCTTC.